Sequencing of this T cell receptor (beta chain) was carried out in a study of response to subunit inactivated influenza vaccine. The CDR3 contains 15 residues. V was shortened by 5 bases and J by 0 bases, with 11 bases between the two germline ends. The germline gives CDR1 DFQATT, CDR2 SNEGSKA (reference sequence). Points from the study as a whole: Each seasonal influenza vaccination, the authors suggested, recruits few new T cells.

This clonotype was found a few times. Its antigen is currently unknown. TCRdb passed the RT-PCR reads through MiXCR, listing each CDR3 protein once. The sample has about 780,000 distinct CDR3 sequences; about 18% are singletons. The clonotype originates from a man aged 50 to 60 who received an inactivated influenza vaccine. The V gene is TRBV20-1, the J gene TRBJ2-6, with D possibly matching TRBD1 (5 bases). Specimen: PBMCs from blood, collected 4 to 6 days after vaccination. The CDR3, as DNA: TGCAGTGCTCCGCTCGGACACTCTGGGGCCAACGTCCTGACTTTC. Its protein product is CSAPLGHSGANVLTF.